These 23 T cell receptor beta chains share one sample of origin, sequenced in a study of identical twins. TCRdb independently ran MiXCR on the 5' RACE reads; one entry per CDR3 protein. The sample lists around 490,000 distinct CDR3 sequences, nearly 15% occurring once. This sample also appeared in a second study, on yellow fever vaccine responses in identical twins.

The sequenced material came from CD4+ T cells sorted from blood. The receptors derive from a woman under 30 in good health.

The V call is TRBV5-1, the J call TRBJ2-7; a weak D match, TRBD1 (5 bases). Looked up from germline, CDR1 is SGHRS and CDR2 is YFSETQ. This CDR3 region has 14 residues. V shed 0 bases and J shed 1 base, with 8 bases lying between them. The CDR3 reads CASSLEAGSYEQYV. CDR3 DNA sequence: TGCGCCAGCAGCTTGGAGGCAGGGTCCTACGAGCAGTACGTC.

This clonotype was counted between two and nine times. The chain recombines TRBV3-1 with TRBJ2-1, with D tentatively TRBD1 or TRBD2 (5 bases each). With 3 bases removed from V and 3 bases from J, the gap between germline ends came to 6 bases. Germline CDR1 reads LGHDT; CDR2 reads YNNKEL (reference sequence). The length of the CDR3 is 13 residues. CDR3 residues: CASSQGDYNEQFF. Here the CDR3 DNA reads TGTGCCAGCAGCCAGGGGGACTACAATGAGCAGTTCTTC.

The chain combines TRBV4-2 with TRBJ2-1, with D maybe TRBD2 (5 bases). V lost 3 bases to trimming and J lost 5 bases, with 26 bases between them. Germline assignment: CDR1 LGHNA and CDR2 YNFKEQ. The CDR3 spans 19 residues. CDR3 loop: CASSHPVSSGEKINNEQFF. The CDR3 DNA follows: TGTGCCAGCAGCCATCCCGTTTCGAGCGGCGAAAAAATAAACAATGAGCAGTTCTTC.

Only a few counts were recorded for this clonotype. The chain couples TRBV28 to TRBJ1-2; 7 positions agree with TRBD1. The ends lost 6 bases at V and 4 bases at J; junction bases unmatched: 11. There are 15 residues in the CDR3. Per germline, CDR1 MDHEN and CDR2 SYDVKM. CDR3 coding DNA: TGTGCCAGCAGCCCTAACAGGGGAAAGAGCTATGGCTACACCTTC. It encodes CASSPNRGKSYGYTF.

J is TRBJ2-2 and V is TRBV7-2, with D hard to call. Germline V CDR1 and CDR2: SGHTA, FQGNSA. V was shortened by 5 bases and J by 3 bases, with 13 bases between the two germline ends. This CDR3 has 15 amino acids. DNA for the CDR3: TGTGCCAGCAGCCCGACGGTCGGTGACACCGGGGAGCTGTTTTTT. Encoded protein: CASSPTVGDTGELFF. The variable domain in full, with the rest retrieved from reference TRBV7-2 and TRBJ2-2, is GAGVSQSPSNKVTEKGKDVELRCDPISGHTALYWYRQSLGQGLEFLIYFQGNSAPDKSGLPSDRFSAERTGGSVSTLTIQRTQQEDSAVYLCASSPTVGDTGELFFGEGSRLTVL.

This clonotype was counted only a few times. The chain joins TRBV5-1 to TRBJ2-4; D unclear. The CDR3 spans 16 residues. The germline V gene has CDR1 SGHRS and CDR2 YFSETQ. Trimming stripped 2 bases from V and 0 bases from J, with 12 bases between. CDR3 residues: CASSFNDAVAKNIQYF. As DNA, the CDR3 is TGCGCCAGCAGCTTCAACGACGCCGTAGCCAAAAACATTCAGTACTTC. The full variable domain, completed using reference TRBV5-1 and TRBJ2-4, is KAGVTQTPRYLIKTRGQQVTLSCSPISGHRSVSWYQQTPGQGLQFLFEYFSETQRNKGNFPGRFSGRQFSNSRSEMNVSTLELGDSALYLCASSFNDAVAKNIQYFGAGTRLSVL.

This sequence joins TRBV3-1 and TRBJ2-2; 9 nucleotides agree with TRBD2. The trim removed 6 bases at V and 2 bases at J, leaving 4 bases unmatched. Germline V lookup: CDR1 LGHDT, CDR2 YNNKEL (reference sequence). This CDR3 region has 15 residues. Written as DNA, the CDR3 is TGTGCCAGCAGTATAGCGGGGGCCAACACCGGGGAGCTGTTTTTT. Translated: CASSIAGANTGELFF.

The table lists this clonotype with a few counts. The genes are TRBV21-1 and TRBJ1-5; the table gives TRBD1 as D, unverified against the DNA. TRBV21-1 is a documented pseudogene. CDR3 length: 18 residues. The DNA for the CDR3 is TGTGCCAGCAGCAAAGCGTTTGGGACAGAAGATAGCAATCAGCCCCAGCATTTT. Its translation: CASSKAFGTEDSNQPQHF.

In this sample, this clonotype turned up once. The J gene is TRBJ1-3, the V gene TRBV10-3, with a tentative D call TRBD1 (5 bases). Germline V CDR1 and CDR2: ENHRY, SYGVKD. Deletions cut 8 bases from V and 2 bases from J, with 10 bases between. The CDR3 extends over 13 amino acids. Here the CDR3 reads CAIGGRAGNTIYF. CDR3 nucleotides: TGTGCCATCGGGGGAAGGGCTGGAAACACCATATATTTT.

There are a few counts of this clonotype. This rearrangement joins TRBV6-2 or TRBV6-3 to TRBJ2-3, with D possibly TRBD2 on 5 matching bases. The CDR3 sequence is 13 residues long. The ends were cut back, 10 bases at V and 0 bases at J, with 11 bases in the middle. Per germline, CDR1 MNHEY and CDR2 SVGEGT. The DNA for the CDR3 is TGTGCCACCCTACGGGGTAGCACAGATACGCAGTATTTT. Translated, it gives CATLRGSTDTQYF.

This clonotype was seen a few times. The chain employs TRBV20-1 and TRBJ1-1; D is undetermined. The CDR3 consists of 12 residues. V was pared by 6 bases and J by 1 base, with 9 bases between. The germline V gene has CDR1 DFQATT and CDR2 SNEGSKA (reference sequence). The CDR3, as DNA: TGCAGTGCACTGACACCGAACACTGAAGCTTTCTTT. Amino acids: CSALTPNTEAFF.

This clonotype was detected a few times. This rearrangement joins TRBV7-6 to TRBJ1-4; D gene ambiguous. The germline V and J ends were trimmed by 5 bases and 8 bases, with 9 bases remaining between them. The CDR3 has 12 amino acids. From germline, CDR1 is SGHVS and CDR2 FNYEAQ. DNA of the CDR3: TGTGCCAGCAGCCGTCCAACGGAAAAACTGTTTTTT. As protein: CASSRPTEKLFF.

This clonotype was observed a handful of times. The chain employs TRBV6-1 and TRBJ2-7; 9 bases are shared with TRBD1. V was pared by 6 bases and J by 5 bases, with 11 bases of the junction left unmatched. This CDR3 has 15 residues. Germline CDR1 and CDR2: MNHNS and SASEGT. The CDR3 is CASSKPGQGSHEQYF. DNA of the CDR3: TGTGCCAGCAGCAAGCCGGGACAGGGAAGCCACGAGCAGTACTTC.

The V call is TRBV11-1, the J call TRBJ2-3; 7 nucleotides line up with TRBD2. The germline CDR1 and CDR2 sequences are SGHAT and FQDESV (reference sequence). V dropped 2 bases and J dropped 2; count of bases not matched to a gene: 10. The CDR3 has 17 residues. The CDR3 sequence: CASSLIGGAGITDTQYF. In nucleotides, the CDR3 is TGTGCCAGCAGCTTAATAGGCGGAGCGGGGATCACAGATACGCAGTATTTT.

This clonotype was seen repeatedly, ten times or more. The chain recombines TRBV5-1 with TRBJ2-7, with a tentative D call TRBD1 (6 bases). CDR3 size: 13 residues. In germline, CDR1 is SGHRS, CDR2 YFSETQ. Trimming left V 9 bases short and J 5 bases short, with 18 bases between. Here the CDR3 reads CATRQVVTDEQYF. The CDR3 DNA follows: TGCGCCACCAGACAGGTCGTAACGGACGAGCAGTACTTC.

V usage is TRBV4-1 and J usage is TRBJ2-1; 13 bases line up with TRBD2. The CDR3 is made up of 15 amino acids. Per germline, CDR1 MGHRA and CDR2 YSYEKL. Unmatched junction bases numbered 8, after V lost 5 bases and J lost 10 bases. This chain's CDR3 is CASSSLAGGLLEQFF. The DNA for the CDR3 is TGCGCCAGCAGCTCACTAGCGGGAGGGTTACTCGAGCAGTTCTTC.

This clonotype was seen at least ten times. The V gene is TRBV6-1, the J gene TRBJ1-6; D gene unclear. Looked up from germline, CDR1 is MNHNS and CDR2 is SASEGT. This CDR3 is built from 16 residues. V shed 5 bases and J shed 3 bases, with 14 bases lying between them. CDR3 sequence: CASSPEGSYYNSPLHF. CDR3 coding DNA: TGTGCCAGCAGTCCCGAAGGCTCCTACTATAATTCACCCCTCCACTTT.

This clonotype was detected ten times or more. CDR3 amino acids: CASTPYILINYGYTF. CDR3 nucleotides: TGTGCCAGCACCCCCTATATCCTGATTAACTATGGCTACACCTTC. J is TRBJ1-2 and V is TRBV12-3 or TRBV12-4, with D uncertain. The CDR3 spans 15 residues. Trimming removed 7 bases at V and 1 base at J, with 16 bases between.

This clonotype has just a few counts. This sequence joins TRBV7-6 and TRBJ2-5; tentatively, D is TRBD1 or TRBD2 (7 bases each). The ends were cut back, 7 bases at V and 4 bases at J, with 22 bases in the middle. The CDR3 runs 16 residues. Per germline, CDR1 SGHVS and CDR2 FNYEAQ. The CDR3 DNA reads TGTGCCAGCACCCCAGAACCAGGGGGGGAAGGAGAGACCCAGTACTTC. Protein sequence: CASTPEPGGEGETQYF. The variable domain in full, completed from reference TRBV7-6 and TRBJ2-5, reads GAGVSQSPRYKVTKRGQDVALRCDPISGHVSLYWYRQALGQGPEFLTYFNYEAQQDKSGLPNDRFSAERPEGSISTLTIQRTEQRDSAMYRCASTPEPGGEGETQYFGPGTRLLVL.

The chain has TRBV7-9 and TRBJ2-3; a weak D match, TRBD1 (5 bases). The CDR3 extends over 15 amino acids. Per germline, CDR1 SEHNR and CDR2 FQNEAQ (reference sequence). V was pared by 6 bases and J by 0 bases, with 13 bases between. DNA for the CDR3: TGTGCCAGCAGATTGACAGCACACAGCACAGATACGCAGTATTTT. This encodes CASRLTAHSTDTQYF.

In its sample, this clonotype was seen a few times. The J gene is TRBJ2-7, the V gene TRBV27, with TRBD2 matching over 10 bases. This CDR3 is built from 16 residues. The germline V gene encodes CDR1 MNHEY and CDR2 SMNVEV (reference sequence). Trimming at V came to 6 bases and at J to 3 bases, leaving 11 bases not matched to a gene. For the CDR3, the DNA is TGTGCCAGCAGCCTACATGGGCTAGCGGGAGACTACGAGCAGTACTTC. Its protein is CASSLHGLAGDYEQYF.

The CDR3: CASSLAGRISYEQYF. CDR3 sequence (DNA): TGTGCCAGCAGCTTAGCTGGGCGGATCTCCTACGAGCAGTACTTC. V usage is TRBV11-2 and J usage is TRBJ2-7; D is unclear. Trimming stripped 1 base from V and 0 bases from J, with 10 bases between. The CDR3 length is 15 residues. Looked up from germline, CDR1 is SGHAT and CDR2 is FQNNGV.

This clonotype occurred a few times. The V gene is TRBV7-3, the J gene TRBJ2-3, with D perhaps matching TRBD2 (5 bases). Germline assignment: CDR1 SGHTA and CDR2 FQGTGA. Deletions cut 1 base from V and 7 bases from J, with 9 bases between. CDR3 length: 13 amino acids. CDR3 protein: CASSLNPGNTQYF. DNA for the CDR3: TGTGCCAGCAGCTTAAATCCCGGGAATACGCAGTATTTT. The full variable domain, completed using reference TRBV7-3 and TRBJ2-3, is GAGVSQTPSNKVTEKGKYVELRCDPISGHTALYWYRQSLGQGPEFLIYFQGTGAADDSGLPNDRFFAVRPEGSVSTLKIQRTERGDSAVYLCASSLNPGNTQYFGPGTRLTVL.